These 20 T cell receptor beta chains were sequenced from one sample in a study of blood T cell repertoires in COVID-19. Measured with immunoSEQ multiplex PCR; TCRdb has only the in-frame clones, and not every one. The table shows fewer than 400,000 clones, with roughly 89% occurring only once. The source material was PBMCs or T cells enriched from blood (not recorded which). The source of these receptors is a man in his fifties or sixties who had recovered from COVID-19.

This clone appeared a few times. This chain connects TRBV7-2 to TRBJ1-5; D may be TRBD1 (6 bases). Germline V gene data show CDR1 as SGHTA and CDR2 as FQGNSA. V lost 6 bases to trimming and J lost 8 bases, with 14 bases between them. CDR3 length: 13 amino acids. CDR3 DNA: TGTGCCAGCAGGTTACAGGGAGGTGAGCCCCAGCATTTT. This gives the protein CASRLQGGEPQHF.

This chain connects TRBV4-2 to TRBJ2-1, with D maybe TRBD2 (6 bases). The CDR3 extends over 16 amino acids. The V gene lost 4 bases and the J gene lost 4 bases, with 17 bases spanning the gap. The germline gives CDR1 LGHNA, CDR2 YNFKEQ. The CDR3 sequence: CASSLFWREEYNEQFF. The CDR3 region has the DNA TGTGCCAGCAGCCTGTTCTGGAGGGAGGAGTACAATGAGCAGTTCTTC.

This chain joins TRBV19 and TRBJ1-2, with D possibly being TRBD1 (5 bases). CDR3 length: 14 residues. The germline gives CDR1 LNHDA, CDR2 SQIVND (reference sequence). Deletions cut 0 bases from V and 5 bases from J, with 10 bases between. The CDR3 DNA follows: TGTGCCAGTAGTATAGATGGTCGGGGGTATGGCTACACCTTC. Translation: CASSIDGRGYGYTF. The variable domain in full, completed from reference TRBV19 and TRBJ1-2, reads DGGITQSPKYLFRKEGQNVTLSCEQNLNHDAMYWYRQDPGQGLRLIYYSQIVNDFQKGDIAEGYSVSREKKESFPLTVTSAQKNPTAFYLCASSIDGRGYGYTFGSGTRLTVV.

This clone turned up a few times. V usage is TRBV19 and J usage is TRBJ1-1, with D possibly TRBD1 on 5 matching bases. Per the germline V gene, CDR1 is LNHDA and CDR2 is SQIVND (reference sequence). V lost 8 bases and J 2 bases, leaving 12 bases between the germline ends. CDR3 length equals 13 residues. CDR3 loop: CASGQTVNTEAFF. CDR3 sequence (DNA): TGTGCCAGTGGCCAGACAGTTAACACTGAAGCTTTCTTT.

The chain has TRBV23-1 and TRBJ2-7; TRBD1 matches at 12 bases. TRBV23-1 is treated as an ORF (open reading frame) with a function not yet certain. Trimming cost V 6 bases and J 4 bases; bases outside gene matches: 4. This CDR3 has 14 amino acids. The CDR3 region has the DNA TGCGCCAGCAGAAGGGACAGGGGGCGGTACGAGCAGTACTTC. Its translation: CASRRDRGRYEQYF.

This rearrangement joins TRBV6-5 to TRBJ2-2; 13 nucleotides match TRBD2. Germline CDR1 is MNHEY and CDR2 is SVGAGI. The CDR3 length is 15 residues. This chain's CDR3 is CVGLAGEAGTGELFF. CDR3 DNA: TGTGTCGGACTAGCGGGAGAAGCGGGCACCGGGGAGCTGTTTTTT.

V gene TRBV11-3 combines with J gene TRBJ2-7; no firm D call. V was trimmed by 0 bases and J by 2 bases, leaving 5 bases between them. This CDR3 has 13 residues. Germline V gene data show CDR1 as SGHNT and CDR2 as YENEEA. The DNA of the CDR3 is TGTGCCAGCAGCTTAGAGAGGACCTACGAGCAGTACTTC. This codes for CASSLERTYEQYF.

CDR3 sequence: CASSLAVQSTNEKLFF. CDR3 bases: TGTGCCAGCAGCTTAGCGGTTCAGTCAACTAATGAAAAACTGTTTTTT. The rearrangement links TRBV7-2 to TRBJ1-4; the D is unclear. V dropped 0 bases and J dropped 0 bases, with 8 bases sitting between them. The CDR3 runs to 16 residues. Germline V lookup: CDR1 SGHTA, CDR2 FQGNSA. Supplemented by reference TRBV7-2 and TRBJ1-4, the full variable domain reads GAGVSQSPSNKVTEKGKDVELRCDPISGHTALYWYRQSLGQGLEFLIYFQGNSAPDKSGLPSDRFSAERTGGSVSTLTIQRTQQEDSAVYLCASSLAVQSTNEKLFFGSGTQLSVL.

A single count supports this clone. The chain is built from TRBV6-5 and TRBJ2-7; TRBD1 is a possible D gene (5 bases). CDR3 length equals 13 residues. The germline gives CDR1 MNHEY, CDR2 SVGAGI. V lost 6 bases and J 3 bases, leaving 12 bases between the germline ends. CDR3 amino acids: CASRQTEHYEQYF. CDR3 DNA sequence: TGTGCCAGCAGGCAGACAGAACACTACGAGCAGTACTTC.

The DNA of the CDR3 is TGCAGCGTTGAAGGACAGTCAAATGAAAAACTGTTTTTT. Its translation: CSVEGQSNEKLFF. The chain combines TRBV29-1 with TRBJ1-4; TRBD1 is a possible D gene (5 bases). This CDR3 region has 13 residues. V shed 1 base and J shed 5 bases, with 8 bases lying between them. CDR1 is SQVTM, CDR2 ANQGSEA, per germline.

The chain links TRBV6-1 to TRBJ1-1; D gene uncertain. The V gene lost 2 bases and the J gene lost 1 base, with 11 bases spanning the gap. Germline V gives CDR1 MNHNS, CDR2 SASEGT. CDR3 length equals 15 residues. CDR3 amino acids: CASSEHGVRNTEAFF. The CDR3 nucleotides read TGTGCCAGCAGTGAACACGGAGTTAGGAACACTGAAGCTTTCTTT.

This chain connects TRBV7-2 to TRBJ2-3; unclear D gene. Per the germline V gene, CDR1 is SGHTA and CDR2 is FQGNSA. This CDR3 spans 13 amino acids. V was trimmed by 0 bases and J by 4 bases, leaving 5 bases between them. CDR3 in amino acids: CASSLARSDTQYF. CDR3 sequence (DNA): TGTGCCAGCAGCTTAGCCCGGTCAGATACGCAGTATTTT.

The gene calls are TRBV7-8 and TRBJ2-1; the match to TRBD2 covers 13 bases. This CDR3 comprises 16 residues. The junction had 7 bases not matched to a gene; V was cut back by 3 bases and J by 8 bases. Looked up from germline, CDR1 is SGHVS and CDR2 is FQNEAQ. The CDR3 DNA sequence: TGTGCCAGCAGCTTCAGGACTAGCGGGAGTAGAGATGAGCAGTTCTTC. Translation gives CASSFRTSGSRDEQFF.

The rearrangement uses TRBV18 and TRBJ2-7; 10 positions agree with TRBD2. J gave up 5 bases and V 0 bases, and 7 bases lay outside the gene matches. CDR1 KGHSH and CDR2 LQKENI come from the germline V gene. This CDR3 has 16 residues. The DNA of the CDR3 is TGTGCCAGCTCACCACCGCGCCTAGCGGGAGTCCACGAGCAGTACTTC. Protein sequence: CASSPPRLAGVHEQYF.

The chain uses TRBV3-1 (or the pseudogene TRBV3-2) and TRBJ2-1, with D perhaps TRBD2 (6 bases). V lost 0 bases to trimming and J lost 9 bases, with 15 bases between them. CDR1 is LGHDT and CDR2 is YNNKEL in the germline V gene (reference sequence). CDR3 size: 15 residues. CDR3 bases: TGTGCCAGCAGCCAAGATCTAGGAGGGTTTGGTGAGCAGTTCTTC. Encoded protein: CASSQDLGGFGEQFF.

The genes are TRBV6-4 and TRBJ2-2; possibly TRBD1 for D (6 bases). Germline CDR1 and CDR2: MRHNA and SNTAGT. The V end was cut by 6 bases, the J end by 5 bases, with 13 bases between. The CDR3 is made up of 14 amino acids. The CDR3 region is CASRQGMVTGELFF. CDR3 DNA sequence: TGTGCCAGCAGGCAGGGGATGGTGACCGGGGAGCTGTTTTTT.

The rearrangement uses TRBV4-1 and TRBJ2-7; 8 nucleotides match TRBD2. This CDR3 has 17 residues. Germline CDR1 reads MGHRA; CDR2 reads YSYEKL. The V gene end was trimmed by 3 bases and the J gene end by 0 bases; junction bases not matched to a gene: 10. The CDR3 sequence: CASSHVLESGSSYEQYF. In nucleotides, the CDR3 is TGCGCCAGCAGCCATGTTCTTGAAAGCGGGAGCTCCTACGAGCAGTACTTC.

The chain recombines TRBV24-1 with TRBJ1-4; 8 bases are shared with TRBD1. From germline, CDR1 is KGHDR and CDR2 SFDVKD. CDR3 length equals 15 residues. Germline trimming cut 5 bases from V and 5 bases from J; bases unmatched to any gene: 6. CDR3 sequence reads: CATSAQGAHNEKLFF. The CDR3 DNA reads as TGTGCCACCAGTGCTCAGGGGGCGCACAATGAAAAACTGTTTTTT.

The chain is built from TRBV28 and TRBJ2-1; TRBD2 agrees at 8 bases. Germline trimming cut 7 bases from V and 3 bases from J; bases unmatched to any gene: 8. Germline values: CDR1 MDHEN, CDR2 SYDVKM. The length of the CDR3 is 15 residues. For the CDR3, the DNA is TGTGCCAGCACCCTCAGCGGGAGTGGCTACAATGAGCAGTTCTTC. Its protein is CASTLSGSGYNEQFF.

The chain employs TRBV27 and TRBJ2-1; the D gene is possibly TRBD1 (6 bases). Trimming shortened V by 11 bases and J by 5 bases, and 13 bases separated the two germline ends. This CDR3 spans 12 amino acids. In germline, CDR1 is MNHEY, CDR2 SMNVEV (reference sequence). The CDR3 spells CAGQFGNNEQFF. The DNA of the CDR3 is TGTGCCGGACAGTTTGGCAACAATGAGCAGTTCTTC.